This T cell receptor (beta chain) was sequenced for a study of cytomegalovirus exposure and HLA in healthy donors. Background on the study: Prior work identified 100 million to 130 million unique TCR beta sequences in some 200 million T cells. Study outcomes and limitations: Compared with the roughly 670-donor mean, an Asian-associated ancestry cluster reportedly had fewer N-insertions, according to a later analysis. The productive fraction for most TCR beta V segments was about 87% or about 30% in an earlier analysis.

This CDR3 comprises 13 residues. Germline CDR1 is MNHEY and CDR2 is SVGAGI. The V end was cut by 8 bases, the J end by 5 bases, with 12 bases between. PCR employed 60 Vbeta and 13 Jbeta primers. Using immunoSEQ multiplex PCR, the repertoire was profiled, and TCRdb retains in-frame clones only, with some absent. Across tens of thousands of clones, the top ten clones capture 6.2% of the sample. Notes on this clone: Its antigen is unidentified.

The chain uses TRBV6-5 and TRBJ1-4; no clear D gene. Sequenced material: PBMCs. The clonotype comes from a young man in good health and CMV-seronegative. The CDR3 region has the DNA TGTGCCAGCGGGAGGGTAGCGAATGAAAAACTGTTTTTT. It translates to CASGRVANEKLFF.